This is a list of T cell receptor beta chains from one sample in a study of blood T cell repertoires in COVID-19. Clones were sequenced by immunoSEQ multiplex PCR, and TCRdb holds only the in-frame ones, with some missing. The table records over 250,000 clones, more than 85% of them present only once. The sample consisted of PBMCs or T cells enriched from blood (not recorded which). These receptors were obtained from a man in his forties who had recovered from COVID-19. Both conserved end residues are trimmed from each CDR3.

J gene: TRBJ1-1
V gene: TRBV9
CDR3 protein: ASSQGWARTEAF

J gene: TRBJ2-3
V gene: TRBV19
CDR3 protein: ASSIGGRATDTQY

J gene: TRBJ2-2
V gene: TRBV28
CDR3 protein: ASSLTGGYTGELF

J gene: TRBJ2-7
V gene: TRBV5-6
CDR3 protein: ASSSRLRIQQY

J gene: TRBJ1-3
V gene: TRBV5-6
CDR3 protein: ASSFRSSGNTIY

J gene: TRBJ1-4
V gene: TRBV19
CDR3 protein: ATTGSGLIDEKLF

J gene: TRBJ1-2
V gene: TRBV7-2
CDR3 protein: ASSLIAGGYGYT

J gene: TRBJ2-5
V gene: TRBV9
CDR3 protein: ASSPIGGYSQETQY

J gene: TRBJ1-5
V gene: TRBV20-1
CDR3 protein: SASRVTGKNQPQH

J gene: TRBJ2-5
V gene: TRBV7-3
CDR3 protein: ASSSRNRKETQY

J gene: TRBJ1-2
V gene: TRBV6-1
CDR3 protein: ASSEQTAHRGYGYT

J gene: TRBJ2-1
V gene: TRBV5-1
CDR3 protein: ASSLAAGVGEQF

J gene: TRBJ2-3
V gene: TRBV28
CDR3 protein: ASSSAGSNSDTQY

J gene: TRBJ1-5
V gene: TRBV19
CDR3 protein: ASSSMRTDQGDKPQH

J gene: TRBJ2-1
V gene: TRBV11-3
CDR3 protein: ASSPNQGAPDYNEQF

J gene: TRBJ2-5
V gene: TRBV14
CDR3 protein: ASSQTGIWQETQY

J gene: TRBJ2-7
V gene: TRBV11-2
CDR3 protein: ASSSKGGILYEQY

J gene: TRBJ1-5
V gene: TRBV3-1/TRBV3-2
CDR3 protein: ASSPSVQGVGAQH

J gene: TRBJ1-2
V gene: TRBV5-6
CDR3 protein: ASSWQGAPTSNYGYT

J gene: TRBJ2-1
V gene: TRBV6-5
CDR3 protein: ASSNLGDSYNEQF

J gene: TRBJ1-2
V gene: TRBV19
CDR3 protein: ASSIEPQTGHYGYT

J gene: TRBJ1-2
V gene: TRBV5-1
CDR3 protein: ASSLLGQQANYGYT

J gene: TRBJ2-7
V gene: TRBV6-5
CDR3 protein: ASSYLRGRGEQY

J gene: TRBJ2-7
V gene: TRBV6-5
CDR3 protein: ASSYSLGYRRSEQY

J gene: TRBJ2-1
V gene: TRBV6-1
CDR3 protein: ASSENRYNEQF

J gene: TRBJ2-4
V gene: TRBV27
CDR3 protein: ASSSGQGTTLAKNIQY

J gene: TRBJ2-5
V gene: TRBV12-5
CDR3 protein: ASGLGTGWVQETQY

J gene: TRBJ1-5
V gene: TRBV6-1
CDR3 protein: ASSEIKQGGQH

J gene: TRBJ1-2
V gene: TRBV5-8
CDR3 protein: ASSERDRYYGYT

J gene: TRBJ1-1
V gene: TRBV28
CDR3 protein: ASRTPGINTEAF

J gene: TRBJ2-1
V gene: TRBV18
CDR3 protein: ASSFTSGSGNEQF

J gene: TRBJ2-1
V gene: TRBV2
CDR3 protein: ASSDRGGFDEQF

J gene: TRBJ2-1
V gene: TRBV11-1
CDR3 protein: ASSMLVGGVSGQF

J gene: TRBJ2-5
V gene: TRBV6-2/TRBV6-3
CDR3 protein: ASSRPGASGLRREETQY

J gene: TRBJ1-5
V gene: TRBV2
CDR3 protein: ASSERQGFGNQPQH

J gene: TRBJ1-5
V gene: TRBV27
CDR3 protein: ASSSGQVYQPQH

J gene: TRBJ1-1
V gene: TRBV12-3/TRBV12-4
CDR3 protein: ASRIAGTEAF

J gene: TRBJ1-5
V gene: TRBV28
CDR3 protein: ASLLGGLSNQPQH

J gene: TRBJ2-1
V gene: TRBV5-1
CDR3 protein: ASSLGLALQDNEQF

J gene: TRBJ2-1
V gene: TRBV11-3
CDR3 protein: AIGTGFHNEQF

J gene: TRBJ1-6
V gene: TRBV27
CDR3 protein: ASSFQGGNSPLH

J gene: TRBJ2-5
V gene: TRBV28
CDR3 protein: ASRIPGPQETQY

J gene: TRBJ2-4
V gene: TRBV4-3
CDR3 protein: ASSQGTMGQVKNIQY

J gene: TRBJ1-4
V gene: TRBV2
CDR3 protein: ASSELGTGGEKLF

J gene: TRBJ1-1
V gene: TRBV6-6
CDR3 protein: ASSYTTGITEAF

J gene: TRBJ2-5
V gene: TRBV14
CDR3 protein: ASSQEVTRVRETQY